This paragraph reports one TCR beta chain. Its target antigen remains unknown. Base qualities are missing; no much larger clone stands one base away. The data are from a study of neoadjuvant anti-PD-1 for oral cavity cancer (dated by TCRdb to the early 2020s). As for the study more broadly: Before curative-intent surgical resection, most patients were given three to four biweekly doses of nivolumab at 3 mg/kg. A roughly 33% response rate was observed in the parent correlative cohort, in which over 9 patients were included. Patients without progression received a fourth nivolumab dose around day 43 and underwent definitive surgical resection on days 50-56. Responders were defined as patients with complete response, partial response or stable disease by RECIST 1.1; non-responders were defined as patients with progression.

Survey sequencing of tumors used two replicates per sample, and the tumor libraries mostly started from 4.5 to 6 ug of input genomic DNA. The immunoSEQ hsTCRbeta kit was used to prepare TCRbeta libraries according to the manufacturer's instructions. Sequencing of the completed libraries took place using an Illumina NovaSeq 6000 S4 flow cell after they had been pooled to around 2.7 nM. Per the source publication's procedure: The immunoSEQ Analyzer was used for raw data preprocessing and quality control. The analysis was limited to productive rearrangements, and each clonotype was defined by a unique CDR3 amino acid sequence. Using the R package tcR, the researchers computed the Gini-Simpson index as their estimate of repertoire clonality. Student's t test was used to compare Gini indices, while Pearson correlation assessed associations with tumor size change. The table was pulled from immuneACCESS by TCRdb, which kept in-frame rearrangements only. Such tables lose some clones; where checked, under half of the loss comes from unresolved V genes, and the rest has no known cause. V and J calls plus clone size are reproduced from that table; the DNA served to infer D and trimming. This sample comprises over 5,000 clones, roughly 61% of them detected only once. The top ten constitute 7.2% of the sample.

Broader findings and caveats from the paper: Greater tumor shrinkage was correlated with larger post-treatment sizes of preexisting intratumoral clones, suggesting that expansion of preexisting clones contributed to response. Only three patients per response group were included in the TCR analyses, and larger cohorts for validation were called for by the authors. A higher pretreatment blood Treg/Th17 ratio correlated with both higher pretreatment blood TCRbeta clonality and lower post-treatment tumor TCRbeta clonality.

Sample time point, as interpreted from the label and publication: after neoadjuvant nivolumab, at surgical resection. None of the patients had received prior systemic or radiation treatment, and all were newly diagnosed with stage II-IVA oral cavity squamous cell carcinoma. Everyone in the cohort had locally advanced, HPV-negative oral cavity squamous cell carcinoma. The samples were drawn from a longitudinal correlative study tied to a single-arm phase II trial testing neoadjuvant nivolumab in oral cavity squamous cell carcinoma. Genomic DNA-based TCRbeta sequencing was performed on subject-matched pre- and post-treatment PBMCs and tumors from three responders and three non-responders. For tumor tissue, genomic DNA extraction relied on the Maxwell RSC DNA from Tissue kit. Sequenced material: tumor tissue, taken after nivolumab (anti-PD-1) treatment. The clonotype comes from a person aged 35-79 years with oral cavity squamous cell carcinoma.

The CDR3 sequence is CSVPGTSGFTDTQYF. The nucleotide sequence reads TGCAGCGTGCCGGGGACTAGCGGGTTCACAGATACGCAGTATTTT. This chain joins TRBV29-1 to TRBJ2-3, and 12 junctional nucleotides match TRBD2. Based on the germline V gene, the CDR1 and CDR2 sequences are SQVTM and ANQGSEA. The CDR3 starts with the cysteine, ends with the phenylalanine, and has 15 residues. Of the read, only the CDR3 DNA is kept; its 45 bases are in frame from base 1. Trimming leaves V shorter by 6 bases and J shorter by 2 bases, with the junction holding 6 bases beyond the gene matches.